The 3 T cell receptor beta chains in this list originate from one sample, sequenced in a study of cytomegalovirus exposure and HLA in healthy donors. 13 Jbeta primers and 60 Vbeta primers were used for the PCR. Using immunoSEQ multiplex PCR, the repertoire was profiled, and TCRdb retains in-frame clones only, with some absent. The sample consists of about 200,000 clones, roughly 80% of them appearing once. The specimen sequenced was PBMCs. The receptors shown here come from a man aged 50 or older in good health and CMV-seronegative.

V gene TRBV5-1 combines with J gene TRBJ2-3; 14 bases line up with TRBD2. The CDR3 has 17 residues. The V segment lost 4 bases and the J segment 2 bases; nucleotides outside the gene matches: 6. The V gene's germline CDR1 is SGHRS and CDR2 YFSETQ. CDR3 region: CASSVRLAGGLTDTQYF. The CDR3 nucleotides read TGCGCCAGCAGCGTACGACTAGCGGGAGGGCTCACAGATACGCAGTATTTT. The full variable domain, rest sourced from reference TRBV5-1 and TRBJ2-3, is KAGVTQTPRYLIKTRGQQVTLSCSPISGHRSVSWYQQTPGQGLQFLFEYFSETQRNKGNFPGRFSGRQFSNSRSEMNVSTLELGDSALYLCASSVRLAGGLTDTQYFGPGTRLTVL.

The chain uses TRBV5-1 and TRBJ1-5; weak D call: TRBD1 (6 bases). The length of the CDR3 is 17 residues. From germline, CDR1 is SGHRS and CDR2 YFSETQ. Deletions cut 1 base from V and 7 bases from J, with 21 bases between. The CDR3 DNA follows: TGCGCCAGCAGCTTGTTGCCGCAGGGGTCTAGCGGGCAGCCCCAGCATTTT. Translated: CASSLLPQGSSGQPQHF.

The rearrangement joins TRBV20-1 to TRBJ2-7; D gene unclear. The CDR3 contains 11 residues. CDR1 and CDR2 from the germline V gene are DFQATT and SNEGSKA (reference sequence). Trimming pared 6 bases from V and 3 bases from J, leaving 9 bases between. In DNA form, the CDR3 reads TGCAGTGCCAGACTTCTCTACGAGCAGTACTTC. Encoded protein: CSARLLYEQYF.